This TCR beta chain was sequenced in a study of T-cell reconstitution after alpha-beta-depleted transplantation in children. With V trimmed by 5 bases and J by 2 bases, 9 bases remained unmatched. Germline V gene lookup returns CDR1 MNHEY and CDR2 SVGEGT. The CDR3 is 15 amino acids. Preparation of the TCRbeta library involved a method that used unique molecular identifiers. TCRdb reprocessed the PCR reads with MiXCR, giving one entry per CDR3 protein. The table records approximately 430,000 distinct CDR3 sequences, 15% to 20% of them present only once. Sequencing was performed on PBMCs, mostly from graft donor cells, taken 360 days after TCRalphabeta/CD19-depleted stem cell transplant. The TCR originated in a boy in the first two years of life who had a stem cell transplant for Wiskott-Aldrich syndrome, so the T cells may come from the graft donor. The chain is built from TRBV6-2 or TRBV6-3 and TRBJ2-7, with 7 bases identical to TRBD2. CDR3 nucleotides: TGTGCCAGCAGTCTTAGAATCGGGAGGACCTACGAGCAGTACTTC. Its protein is CASSLRIGRTYEQYF.